The 32 T cell receptor beta chains reported below all come from one sample, sequenced in a study of cytomegalovirus exposure and HLA in healthy donors. It was with 60 Vbeta and 13 Jbeta primers that the PCR ran. Measured with immunoSEQ multiplex PCR; TCRdb has only the in-frame clones, and not every one. The table for this sample gives 100,000 to 150,000 clones. Source material: PBMCs. The receptor source for this set is a woman aged 40 to 55 in good health and CMV-seronegative.

The chain has TRBV19 and TRBJ1-1; 8 nucleotides align to TRBD1. The ends lost 6 bases at V and 1 base at J; junction bases unmatched: 4. The CDR3 totals 14 residues. The germline V gene has CDR1 LNHDA and CDR2 SQIVND (reference sequence). The chain's CDR3 is CASRDRVSNTEAFF. The DNA of the CDR3 is TGTGCCAGTAGGGACAGGGTCTCGAACACTGAAGCTTTCTTT.

This chain connects TRBV28 to TRBJ1-2, with 9 nucleotides matching TRBD1. Germline lookup yields CDR1 MDHEN and CDR2 SYDVKM. CDR3 size: 17 residues. With V trimmed by 4 bases and J by 8 bases, 17 bases remained unmatched. The CDR3 bases are TGTGCCAGCAGTTCTCCGGGGACAGGGTTCCCTCTGAGGGGCTACACCTTC. It yields the protein CASSSPGTGFPLRGYTF.

The chain links TRBV19 to TRBJ2-6; TRBD1 agrees at 8 bases. The V gene's germline CDR1 is LNHDA and CDR2 SQIVND (reference sequence). The CDR3 runs 16 residues. V shed 6 bases, J shed 0 bases, and the junction held 4 bases outside the gene matches. CDR3 DNA sequence: TGTGCCAGTAGGGACAGGGCCCACTCTGGGGCCAACGTCCTGACTTTC. It specifies CASRDRAHSGANVLTF.

This chain joins TRBV5-1 and TRBJ2-7; D may be TRBD1 (5 bases). Trimming shortened V by 2 bases and J by 0 bases, and 12 bases separated the two germline ends. CDR3 length: 15 amino acids. Germline values: CDR1 SGHRS, CDR2 YFSETQ. The CDR3 protein is CASSLGAASSYEQYF. The CDR3 region has the DNA TGCGCCAGCAGCTTAGGGGCCGCGAGCTCCTACGAGCAGTACTTC.

The rearrangement links TRBV7-3 to TRBJ2-6; D might be TRBD1 (7 bases). Germline V gene sequence: CDR1 SGHTA, CDR2 FQGTGA. Trimming removed 5 bases from V and 16 bases from J, with 18 bases in between. This CDR3 is built from 13 residues. DNA for the CDR3: TGTGCCAGCAGCGGAGGGGACAGATCAAGGCTGACTTTC. This gives the protein CASSGGDRSRLTF. The full variable domain, its missing parts supplied by reference TRBV7-3 and TRBJ2-6, is GAGVSQTPSNKVTEKGKYVELRCDPISGHTALYWYRQSLGQGPEFLIYFQGTGAADDSGLPNDRFFAVRPEGSVSTLKIQRTERGDSAVYLCASSGGDRSRLTFGAGSRLTVL.

The chain links TRBV27 to TRBJ1-5; TRBD1 matches 9 bases. Unmatched junction bases numbered 5, after V lost 5 bases and J lost 9 bases. The CDR3 runs 13 residues. Germline V gene lookup returns CDR1 MNHEY and CDR2 SMNVEV (reference sequence). CDR3 DNA: TGTGCCAGCAGTCGGACAGGGGAACTGCCCCAGCATTTT. Amino acid sequence: CASSRTGELPQHF.

The gene calls are TRBV7-2 and TRBJ2-3, with TRBD1 matching 7 bases. The V gene's germline CDR1 is SGHTA and CDR2 FQGNSA. Trimming cost V 3 bases and J 6 bases; bases outside gene matches: 15. This CDR3 has 17 residues. CDR3 DNA sequence: TGTGCCAGCAGCTTCAGAGGACAGGCCGAAAAGGCGGATACGCAGTATTTT. Protein product: CASSFRGQAEKADTQYF.

The V call is TRBV28, the J call TRBJ1-2; possible D gene TRBD1, 6 bases. V lost 2 bases, J lost 6 bases, and 19 bases lay in between. Per germline, CDR1 MDHEN and CDR2 SYDVKM. The CDR3 extends over 16 amino acids. The CDR3 DNA follows: TGTGCCAGCAGTTTAATTGGGGCGGTAGGGGGGGATGGCTACACCTTC. Residues: CASSLIGAVGGDGYTF.

The chain is built from TRBV19 and TRBJ2-1; 9 nucleotides align to TRBD2. Germline V gene lookup returns CDR1 LNHDA and CDR2 SQIVND (reference sequence). The V and J ends lost 1 base and 4 bases, in that order; junction bases with no gene match: 8. This CDR3 is 17 amino acids long. CDR3 nucleotides: TGTGCCAGTAGTATAGGTGCCAGCGGGGGGCGGTACAATGAGCAGTTCTTC. The encoded protein is CASSIGASGGRYNEQFF.

The rearrangement links TRBV15 to TRBJ1-1, with D perhaps matching TRBD1 (6 bases). With 1 base removed from V and 11 bases from J, the gap between germline ends came to 14 bases. Per the germline V gene, CDR1 is LNHNV and CDR2 is YYDKDF (reference sequence). CDR3 length equals 13 residues. The DNA for the CDR3 is TGTGCCACCAGCAGAGGAGTGGGGGGGCATGCTTTCTTT. Amino acids: CATSRGVGGHAFF.

The chain couples TRBV7-9 to TRBJ2-7; D unresolved. The V gene lost 5 bases and the J gene lost 7 bases, with 18 bases spanning the gap. The CDR3 totals 14 residues. Germline V gene sequence: CDR1 SEHNR, CDR2 FQNEAQ (reference sequence). The CDR3 region is CASSLRGSAREQYF. The CDR3 nucleotides are TGTGCCAGCAGCCTACGAGGCAGTGCGAGGGAGCAGTACTTC.

The chain couples TRBV5-4 to TRBJ1-1; D ambiguous. Germline V gene data show CDR1 as SGHNT and CDR2 as YYREEE (reference sequence). The V end was cut by 2 bases, the J end by 5 bases, with 13 bases between. This CDR3 has 14 residues. This CDR3 is CASSLNHGGTEAFF. In nucleotides, the CDR3 is TGTGCCAGCAGCTTAAACCATGGCGGGACTGAAGCTTTCTTT.

The chain is built from TRBV14 and TRBJ1-1; 10 positions match TRBD1. V lost 7 bases and J lost 3; bases outside the gene matches: 8. The CDR3 covers 15 residues. The germline V gene encodes CDR1 SGHDN and CDR2 FVKESK. CDR3 amino acids: CASTRQGAGYTEAFF. The DNA of the CDR3 is TGTGCCAGCACCAGACAGGGGGCAGGGTACACTGAAGCTTTCTTT.

V and J are TRBV5-1 and TRBJ2-7; D is uncertain. CDR1 SGHRS and CDR2 YFSETQ come from the germline V gene. The CDR3 totals 15 residues. Trimming removed 4 bases from V and 6 bases from J, with 20 bases in between. This CDR3 is CASSSLGTENGEQYF. CDR3 sequence (DNA): TGCGCCAGCAGCAGCTTGGGCACGGAAAATGGCGAGCAGTACTTC.

CDR3 protein: CASSRDQGVDTEAFF. CDR3 DNA sequence: TGCGCCAGCAGCAGGGATCAGGGTGTAGACACTGAAGCTTTCTTT. V gene TRBV4-3 combines with J gene TRBJ1-1, with D possibly TRBD1 on 5 matching bases. Deletions cut 5 bases from V and 3 bases from J, with 16 bases between. Germline V CDR1 and CDR2: LGHNA, YSLEER. This CDR3 contains 15 residues.

V usage is TRBV19 and J usage is TRBJ2-1, with a weak D call TRBD2 (6 bases). CDR3 length: 16 amino acids. V shed 2 bases and J shed 4 bases, with 15 bases lying between them. Per germline, CDR1 LNHDA and CDR2 SQIVND (reference sequence). The CDR3 sequence: CASSIYGGSSYNEQFF. CDR3 DNA sequence: TGTGCCAGTAGTATATATGGAGGGAGTTCATACAATGAGCAGTTCTTC.

J is TRBJ1-3 and V is TRBV7-9; D is perhaps TRBD1 (6 bases). This CDR3 has 16 residues. Trimming took off 1 base at V and 4 bases at J, with 14 bases between the two ends. From germline, CDR1 is SEHNR and CDR2 FQNEAQ (reference sequence). The DNA of the CDR3 is TGTGCCAGCAGCTTAGTTGCGGGGGCGGCAGGAAACACCATATATTTT. This sequence encodes CASSLVAGAAGNTIYF.

The genes are TRBV10-3 and TRBJ1-1, with D possibly TRBD1 on 5 matching bases. From germline, CDR1 is ENHRY and CDR2 SYGVKD. Deletions cut 8 bases from V and 1 base from J, with 8 bases between. This CDR3 spans 12 amino acids. CDR3 in DNA: TGTGCCATCCGAACAGGGAACACTGAAGCTTTCTTT. Its translation: CAIRTGNTEAFF.

The genes are TRBV18 and TRBJ2-7, with TRBD1 as a possible D gene (6 bases). Between the trimmed V and J ends, which lost 6 bases and 3 bases, there was a span of 12 bases. The CDR3 totals 13 residues. Per germline, CDR1 KGHSH and CDR2 LQKENI. As DNA, the CDR3 is TGTGCCAGCTCTGTGGGGGCTAACTACGAGCAGTACGTC. This gives the protein CASSVGANYEQYV.

The gene calls are TRBV7-2 and TRBJ2-5, with 8 bases that match TRBD1. The J call may be wrong; the DNA end is better matched by TRBJ2-7. From germline, CDR1 is SGHTA and CDR2 FQGNSA. This CDR3 has 14 amino acids. The CDR3 loop reads CASSPGQGRYEQYF. The CDR3 bases are TGTGCCAGCAGCCCAGGACAGGGTCGATACGAGCAGTACTTC.

The chain carries TRBV10-3 and TRBJ1-2; tentative D call: TRBD1 (5 bases). CDR1 is ENHRY, CDR2 SYGVKD, per germline. CDR3 size: 13 residues. The V and J ends lost 3 bases and 5 bases respectively, with 10 bases between them. In DNA, the CDR3 is TGTGCCATCAGTGAAGGGGAATTATATGGCTACACCTTC. Translated, it gives CAISEGELYGYTF.

CDR3 amino acids: CASGLGIGGNAEAFF. In nucleotides, the CDR3 is TGTGCTAGTGGTTTGGGTATTGGGGGCAATGCTGAAGCTTTCTTT. This sequence joins TRBV12-5 and TRBJ1-1; TRBD1 might be the D (6 bases). Trimming shortened V by 1 base and J by 6 bases, and 15 bases separated the two germline ends. This CDR3 has 15 amino acids. Germline CDR1 is LGHNT and CDR2 is FRNRAP.

This rearrangement joins TRBV4-3 to TRBJ1-5; the D is unclear. Germline V lookup: CDR1 LGHNA, CDR2 YSLEER. The V end lost 1 base, the J end lost 5 bases, and 6 bases lay between the germline ends. This CDR3 is built from 13 residues. The CDR3 reads CASSQALDQPQHF. The DNA of the CDR3 is TGCGCCAGCAGCCAAGCTTTAGATCAGCCCCAGCATTTT.

This chain joins TRBV5-4 and TRBJ2-6, with D possibly TRBD2 on 7 matching bases. The CDR3 runs 17 residues. Trimming left V 2 bases short and J 0 bases short, with 12 bases between. Germline CDR1 SGHNT, CDR2 YYREEE (reference sequence). CDR3 sequence (DNA): TGTGCCAGCAGCTTCGGGGGGCGCAGCTCTGGGGCCAACGTCCTGACTTTC. Amino acid sequence: CASSFGGRSSGANVLTF. The full variable domain, in which reference TRBV5-4 and TRBJ2-6 provide the parts outside the CDR3, is ETGVTQSPTHLIKTRGQQVTLRCSSQSGHNTVSWYQQALGQGPQFIFQYYREEENGRGNFPPRFSGLQFPNYSSELNVNALELDDSALYLCASSFGGRSSGANVLTFGAGSRLTVL.

The chain uses TRBV28 and TRBJ1-2; D perhaps matches TRBD1 (6 bases). The CDR3 contains 13 residues. Per germline, CDR1 MDHEN and CDR2 SYDVKM. With 6 bases removed from V and 2 bases from J, the gap between germline ends came to 10 bases. In nucleotides, the CDR3 is TGTGCCAGCAGGATAGACAGGAACTATGGCTACACCTTC. It codes for CASRIDRNYGYTF.

For the CDR3, the DNA is TGTGCCAGCAGCTCGGCCCTAGCGGGCTGGAGGGAGACCCAGTACTTC. This translates into CASSSALAGWRETQYF. The V call is TRBV5-6, the J call TRBJ2-5, with 8 bases aligning to TRBD2. The CDR3 is made up of 16 amino acids. J gave up 5 bases and V 3 bases, and 12 bases lay outside the gene matches. CDR1 and CDR2 (germline): SGHDT, YYEEEE.

The chain combines TRBV11-2 with TRBJ2-2; D remains ambiguous. V lost 1 base, J lost 1 base, and 4 bases lay in between. The CDR3 runs to 14 residues. Looked up from germline, CDR1 is SGHAT and CDR2 is FQNNGV. CDR3 sequence (DNA): TGTGCCAGCAGCTTAGGACAGAACACCGGGGAGCTGTTTTTT. Amino acids: CASSLGQNTGELFF. The entire variable domain, with the rest obtained from reference TRBV11-2 and TRBJ2-2, is as follows: EAGVAQSPRYKIIEKRQSVAFWCNPISGHATLYWYQQILGQGPKLLIQFQNNGVVDDSQLPKDRFSAERLKGVDSTLKIQPAKLEDSAVYLCASSLGQNTGELFFGEGSRLTVL.

The chain has TRBV4-1 and TRBJ1-2, with D possibly TRBD1 on 5 matching bases. V was shortened by 0 bases and J by 3 bases, with 11 bases between the two germline ends. CDR1 and CDR2 from the germline V gene are MGHRA and YSYEKL. The CDR3 covers 15 residues. CDR3 nucleotides: TGCGCCAGCAGCCAAGATGACAGAGACTACTATGGCTACACCTTC. It specifies CASSQDDRDYYGYTF.

V usage is TRBV10-3 and J usage is TRBJ1-5; tentatively, D is TRBD1 (6 bases). V was pared by 6 bases and J by 3 bases, with 15 bases between. CDR1 and CDR2 (germline): ENHRY, SYGVKD. CDR3 size: 15 residues. The DNA of the CDR3 is TGTGCCATCAGCCCCGAGGACAGAAACAATCAGCCCCAGCATTTT. Translating gives CAISPEDRNNQPQHF.

This chain connects TRBV27 to TRBJ1-1; D unclear. The ends were cut back, 0 bases at V and 0 bases at J, with 11 bases in the middle. CDR1 is MNHEY, CDR2 SMNVEV, per germline (reference sequence). This CDR3 region has 16 residues. CDR3 loop: CASSLSGSSLNTEAFF. In DNA, the CDR3 is TGTGCCAGCAGTTTATCGGGGAGCAGTCTGAACACTGAAGCTTTCTTT.

The V gene is TRBV27, the J gene TRBJ2-5, with D perhaps matching TRBD2 (7 bases). CDR3 length: 15 residues. V gave up 10 bases and J gave up 1 base, with 19 bases separating them. CDR1 and CDR2 from the germline V gene are MNHEY and SMNVEV (reference sequence). CDR3 sequence reads: CATPRGGGLQETQYF. The CDR3 coding sequence is TGTGCCACTCCCCGAGGGGGGGGGCTCCAAGAGACCCAGTACTTC.

The CDR3 DNA follows: TGTGCCACCAGCAGACATAGCGGGGGGGCCGCAGATACGCAGTATTTT. Its protein product is CATSRHSGGAADTQYF. The V and J genes are TRBV15 and TRBJ2-3; 11 positions agree with TRBD2. This CDR3 has 16 amino acids. Trimming cost V 2 bases and J 4 bases; bases outside gene matches: 5. The germline gives CDR1 LNHNV, CDR2 YYDKDF (reference sequence). The complete variable domain, with remaining parts taken from reference TRBV15 and TRBJ2-3, reads DAMVIQNPRYQVTQFGKPVTLSCSQTLNHNVMYWYQQKSSQAPKLLFHYYDKDFNNEADTPDNFQSRRPNTSFCFLDIRSPGLGDTAMYLCATSRHSGGAADTQYFGPGTRLTVL.